This T cell receptor beta chain was sequenced in a study of molecular identifiers for immune sequencing clone quantification. Study-level results: Over 99% of CMV-specific effector molecules, but under 1% of naive ones, were in clones above 20 copies.

One entry per CDR3 protein results from TCRdb running MiXCR on the PCR reads. Of approximately 500,000 distinct CDR3 sequences detected, around 23% appear once; the ten largest clones hold roughly 0.77%. Ten or more counts support this clonotype. Its matching antigen is unknown. Sorted cell numbers of about 19,000 to 1,000,000, with 10%, 30% or 50% RNA, served as input for naive CD8 libraries. Germline loops: CDR1 MNHEY, CDR2 SMNVEV (reference sequence). Trimming left V 6 bases short and J 4 bases short, with 11 bases between. The length of the CDR3 is 13 residues. The chain combines TRBV27 with TRBJ2-3; D call uncertain. The sequenced material came from naive CD8+ T cells from blood, with Jurkat cell RNA spiked in. Subset noted: FACS-sorted CD8+CD4-CCR7+CD45RA+ naive T cells. This TCR was recovered from a human donor in good health. Some libraries in this study had Jurkat cell RNA spiked in. The CDR3 is CASSLRGPDTQYF. The DNA of the CDR3 is TGTGCCAGCAGCCTCCGCGGCCCAGATACGCAGTATTTT.